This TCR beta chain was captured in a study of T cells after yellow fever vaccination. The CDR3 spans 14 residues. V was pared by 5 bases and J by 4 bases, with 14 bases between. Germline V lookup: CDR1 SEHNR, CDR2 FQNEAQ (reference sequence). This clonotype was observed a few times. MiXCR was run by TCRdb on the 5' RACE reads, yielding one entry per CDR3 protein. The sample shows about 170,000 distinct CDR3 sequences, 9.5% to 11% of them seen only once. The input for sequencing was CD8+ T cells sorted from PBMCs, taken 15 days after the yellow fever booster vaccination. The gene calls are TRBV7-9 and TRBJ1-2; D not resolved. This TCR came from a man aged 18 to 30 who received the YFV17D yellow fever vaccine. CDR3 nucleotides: TGTGCCAGCAGCCTGGACCCGGCGATCTATGGCTACACCTTC. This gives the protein CASSLDPAIYGYTF.